A single sample gave rise to the 2 T cell receptor beta chains below, sequenced in a study of a mutant IDH1 vaccine in newly diagnosed glioma. What these receptors recognize is not known. TCRdb keeps only in-frame clones here, not all; method: immunoSEQ multiplex PCR. The sample carries 33,000 or so clones, 79% recorded once. Time point noted: week 35, safety follow-up. A 20-mer mutant IDH1 peptide at 300 ug was injected subcutaneously with topical imiquimod. The sequencing used PBMCs, collected from a glioma patient whose treatment included an IDH1 peptide vaccine. The origin of the receptors is a woman under 40 with glioma. Some clones in this sample may be carry-over from other donors' samples.

The chain has TRBV9 and TRBJ2-7, with 8 positions matching TRBD1. J lost 2 bases, V lost 0 bases, and 4 bases had no gene match. The CDR3 length is 15 residues. CDR1 is SGDLS, CDR2 YYNGEE, per germline. In DNA form, the CDR3 reads TGTGCCAGCAGCGTAGGGGGACAGGCCACCTACGAGCAGTACTTC. It translates to CASSVGGQATYEQYF.

This rearrangement joins TRBV7-8 to TRBJ1-1; no clear D gene. V was cut by 1 base and J by 4 bases, with 16 bases left in between. Germline CDR1 SGHVS, CDR2 FQNEAQ. This CDR3 is 16 amino acids long. The CDR3 sequence: CASSLGAARWGTEAFF. CDR3 nucleotides: TGTGCCAGCAGCTTAGGGGCAGCGCGCTGGGGCACTGAAGCTTTCTTT. Together with reference TRBV7-8 and TRBJ1-1, the CDR3 gives the full variable domain: GAGVSQSPRYKVAKRGQDVALRCDPISGHVSLFWYQQALGQGPEFLTYFQNEAQLDKSGLPSDRFFAERPEGSVSTLKIQRTQQEDSAVYLCASSLGAARWGTEAFFGQGTRLTVV.